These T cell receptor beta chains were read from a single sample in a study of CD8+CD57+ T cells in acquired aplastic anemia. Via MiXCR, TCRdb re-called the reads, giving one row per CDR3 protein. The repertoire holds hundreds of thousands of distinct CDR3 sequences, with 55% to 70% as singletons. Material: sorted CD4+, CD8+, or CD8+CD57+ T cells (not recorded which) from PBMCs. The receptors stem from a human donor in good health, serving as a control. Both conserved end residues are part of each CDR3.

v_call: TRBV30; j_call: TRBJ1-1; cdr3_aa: CACSSGGDRGKTEAFF
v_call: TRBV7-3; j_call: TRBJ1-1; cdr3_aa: CASSPGGRETKAFF
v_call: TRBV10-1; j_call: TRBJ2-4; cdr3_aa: CASSERDRGIQYF
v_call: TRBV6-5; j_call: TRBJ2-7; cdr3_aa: CASSYSRLDEQYF
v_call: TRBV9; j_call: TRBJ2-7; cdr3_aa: CASSEVMRTPQYF
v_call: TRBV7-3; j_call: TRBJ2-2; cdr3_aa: CASTGRGPSTSGQLFF
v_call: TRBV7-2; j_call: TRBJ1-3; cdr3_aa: CASSLTGGTSRNTIYF
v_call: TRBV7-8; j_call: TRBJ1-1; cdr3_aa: CASSADRGFDTEAFF
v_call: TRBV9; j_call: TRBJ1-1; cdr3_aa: CASSFRSGGTDTLF
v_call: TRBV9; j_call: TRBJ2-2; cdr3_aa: CASSVGIRTNTGELSW
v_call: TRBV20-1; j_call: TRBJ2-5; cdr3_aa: CSAGGQETQYF
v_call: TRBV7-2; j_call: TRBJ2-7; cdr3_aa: CASSLQANVTYEYF
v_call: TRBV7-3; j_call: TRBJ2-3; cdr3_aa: CASSLQGGGGAVDTQYF
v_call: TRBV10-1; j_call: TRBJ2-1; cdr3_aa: CASSAGGPDYNEQFF
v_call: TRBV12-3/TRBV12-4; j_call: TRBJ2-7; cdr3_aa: CASSLPGEGASFDRDF
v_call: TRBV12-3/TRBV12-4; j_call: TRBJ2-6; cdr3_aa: CASSRTSGSRSGANVLTF
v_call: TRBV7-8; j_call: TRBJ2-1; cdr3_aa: CASSPQGSTYNEQFF
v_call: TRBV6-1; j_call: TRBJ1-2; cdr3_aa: CASSEWGAQGFTF
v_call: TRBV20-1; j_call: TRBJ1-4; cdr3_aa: CSAAYRGLNEKLFF
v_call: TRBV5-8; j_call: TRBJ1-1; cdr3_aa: CASSLGLLGNTEAFF
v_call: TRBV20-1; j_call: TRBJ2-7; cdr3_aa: CSASREQTQFYEQYF
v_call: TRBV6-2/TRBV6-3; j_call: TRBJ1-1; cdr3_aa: CASTVQGTAAFF
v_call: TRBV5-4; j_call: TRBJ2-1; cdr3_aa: CASSLWGKFF
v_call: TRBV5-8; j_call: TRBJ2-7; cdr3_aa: CASSLEAYLHEQYF
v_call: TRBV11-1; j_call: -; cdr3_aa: CAISSRGGADNEQFF
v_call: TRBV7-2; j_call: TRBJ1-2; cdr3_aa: CASSLVVGKGQPQF
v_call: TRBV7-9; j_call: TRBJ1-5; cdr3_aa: CASSLRLDRVSSNQPQHF